This T cell receptor beta chain appears in the sequencing data of a study of T cells after yellow fever vaccination. The germline CDR1 and CDR2 sequences are MDHEN and SYDVKM. V was pared by 4 bases and J by 5 bases, with 17 bases between. The CDR3 sequence is 15 residues long. Via MiXCR, TCRdb re-called the 5' RACE reads, giving one row per CDR3 protein. The table records some 550,000 distinct CDR3 sequences, 15% to 20% of them present only once. The TCR comes from a man between 25 and 39 years old who received the YFV17D yellow fever vaccine. The gene calls are TRBV28 and TRBJ2-5; a possible D gene is TRBD1 (6 bases). The sample consisted of PBMCs, taken 15 days after the yellow fever booster vaccination. CDR3 region: CASSYGGMQGETQYF. Written as DNA, the CDR3 is TGTGCCAGCAGTTATGGTGGGATGCAGGGGGAGACCCAGTACTTC.